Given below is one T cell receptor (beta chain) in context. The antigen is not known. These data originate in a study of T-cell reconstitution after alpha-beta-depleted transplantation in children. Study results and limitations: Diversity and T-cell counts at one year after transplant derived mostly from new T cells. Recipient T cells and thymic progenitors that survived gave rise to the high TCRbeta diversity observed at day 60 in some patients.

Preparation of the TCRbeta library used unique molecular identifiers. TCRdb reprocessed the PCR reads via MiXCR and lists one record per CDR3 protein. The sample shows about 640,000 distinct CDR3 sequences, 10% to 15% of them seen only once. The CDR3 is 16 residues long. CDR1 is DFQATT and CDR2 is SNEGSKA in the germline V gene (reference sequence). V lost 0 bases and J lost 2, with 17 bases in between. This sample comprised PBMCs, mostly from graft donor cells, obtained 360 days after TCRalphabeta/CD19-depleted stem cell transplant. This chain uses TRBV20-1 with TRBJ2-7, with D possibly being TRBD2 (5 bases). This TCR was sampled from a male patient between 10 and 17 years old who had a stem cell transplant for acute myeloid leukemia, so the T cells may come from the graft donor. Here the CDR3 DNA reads TGCAGTGCTAGAGACTTGCTAGCCGTGTCAGCCTACGAGCAGTACTTC. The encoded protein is CSARDLLAVSAYEQYF.